The clone carrying this T cell receptor beta chain was detected only a few times. What it recognizes is unknown. The sample comes from a study of T-cell reconstitution after alpha-beta-depleted transplantation in children. For TCRbeta, the library was prepared with unique molecular identifiers. TCRdb itself ran the PCR reads through MiXCR, one entry per CDR3 protein. The repertoire consists of 200,000 to 300,000 distinct CDR3 sequences, with under 30% occurring once and the leading ten covering roughly 2.5%. Study-level findings and limits: As was reported, about two months after transplant, alpha-beta T cells came from several hundred expanded graft clones. High day-60 TCRbeta diversity in some patients came from surviving recipient T cells and thymic progenitors.

The material sequenced was PBMCs, taken before TCRalphabeta/CD19-depleted stem cell transplant. This TCR derives from a girl aged 2 to 10 with Fanconi anemia, due to receive a stem cell transplant.

CDR3 sequence (DNA): TGTGCCAGCAGTTTTCCTAGGGAGACCCAGTACTTC. Translating gives CASSFPRETQYF. The chain couples TRBV6-2 or TRBV6-3 to TRBJ2-5, with D unresolved. V was shortened by 4 bases and J by 5 bases, with 8 bases between the two germline ends. The CDR3 is 12 amino acids. Germline lookup yields CDR1 MNHEY and CDR2 SVGEGT.